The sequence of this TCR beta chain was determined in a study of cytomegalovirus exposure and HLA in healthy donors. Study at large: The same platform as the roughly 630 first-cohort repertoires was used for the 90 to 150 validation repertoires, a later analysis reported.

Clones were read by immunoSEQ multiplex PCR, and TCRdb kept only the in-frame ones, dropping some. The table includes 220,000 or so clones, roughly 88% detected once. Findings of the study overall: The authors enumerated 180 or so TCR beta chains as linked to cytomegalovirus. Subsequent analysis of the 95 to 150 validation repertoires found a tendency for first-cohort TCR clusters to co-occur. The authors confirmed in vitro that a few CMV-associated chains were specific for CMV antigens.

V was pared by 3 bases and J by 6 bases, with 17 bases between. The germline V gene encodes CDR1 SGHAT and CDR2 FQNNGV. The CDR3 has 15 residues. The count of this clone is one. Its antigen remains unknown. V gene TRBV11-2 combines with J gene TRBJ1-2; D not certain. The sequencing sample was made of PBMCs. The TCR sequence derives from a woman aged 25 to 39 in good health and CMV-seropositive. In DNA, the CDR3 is TGTGCCAGCAGCTTTACCCCGGGAGATGGAGATGGCTACACCTTC. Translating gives CASSFTPGDGDGYTF. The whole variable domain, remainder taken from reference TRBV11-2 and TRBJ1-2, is EAGVAQSPRYKIIEKRQSVAFWCNPISGHATLYWYQQILGQGPKLLIQFQNNGVVDDSQLPKDRFSAERLKGVDSTLKIQPAKLEDSAVYLCASSFTPGDGDGYTFGSGTRLTVV.